The next 21 T cell receptor beta chains were all read from a single sample in a study of control samples from healthy donors and cancer patients. Method: immunoSEQ multiplex PCR; TCRdb's copy keeps in-frame clones and lacks some. The table has around 100,000 clones, 92% seen once. The specimen sequenced was blood. The origin of the receptors is a woman in her late teens or twenties in good health.

The CDR3 loop is CASSGQKTGAFF. CDR3 coding DNA: TGTGCCAGCAGTGGACAGAAAACAGGAGCTTTCTTT. The rearrangement links TRBV28 to TRBJ1-1; D perhaps matches TRBD1 (6 bases). The germline CDR1 and CDR2 sequences are MDHEN and SYDVKM. The CDR3 has 12 amino acids. Trimming removed 5 bases from V and 10 bases from J, with 14 bases in between. The whole variable domain, filled in from reference TRBV28 and TRBJ1-1, reads DVKVTQSSRYLVKRTGEKVFLECVQDMDHENMFWYRQDPGLGLRLIYFSYDVKMKEKGDIPEGYSVSREKKERFSLILESASTNQTSMYLCASSGQKTGAFFGQGTRLTVV.

The gene calls are TRBV10-3 and TRBJ1-1; no firm D call. CDR1 is ENHRY and CDR2 is SYGVKD in the germline V gene. Trimming removed 4 bases at V and 0 bases at J, with 6 bases between. The CDR3 length is 13 residues. The CDR3 sequence: CAISVGMNTEAFF. The DNA for the CDR3 is TGTGCCATCAGTGTAGGGATGAACACTGAAGCTTTCTTT.

Comments on this clone: One end of the junction varies from germline; a read error may be responsible. This same CDR3 is encoded by further DNA sequences in the sample. The rearrangement joins TRBV25-1 to TRBJ2-7, with D tentatively TRBD1 or TRBD2 (5 bases each). CDR3 size: 15 residues. The germline CDR1 and CDR2 sequences are MGHDK and SYGVNS. The CDR3 loop reads CASSGNRGSSWEQYF. In nucleotides, the CDR3 is TGTGCCAGCAGTGGAAATCGGGGCTCCTCCTGGGAGCAATACTTC.

The CDR3 here is CASSDLGVPYNEQFF. The CDR3 DNA reads TGCGCCAGCAGTGATTTGGGAGTCCCCTACAATGAGCAGTTCTTC. The chain joins TRBV10-1 to TRBJ2-1; TRBD2 is a possible D gene (5 bases). Germline values: CDR1 WNHNN, CDR2 SYGVQD (reference sequence). The CDR3 loop spans 15 amino acids. The V and J ends lost 3 bases and 2 bases respectively, with 11 bases between them.

V and J are TRBV28 and TRBJ2-3; D may be TRBD1 or TRBD2 (5 bases each). Trimming cost V 7 bases and J 4 bases, with 9 bases left between them. The germline CDR1 and CDR2 sequences are MDHEN and SYDVKM. The CDR3 is 12 residues long. CDR3 DNA sequence: TGTGCCAGCACCAGAGGGGCAGATACGCAGTATTTT. Its translation: CASTRGADTQYF.

V usage is TRBV4-3 and J usage is TRBJ1-1; D remains unclear. In germline, CDR1 is LGHNA, CDR2 YSLEER. CDR3 length equals 13 residues. Trimming took off 2 bases at V and 1 base at J, with 5 bases between the two ends. CDR3 DNA sequence: TGCGCCAGCAGCCAAAAGCCGAACACTGAAGCTTTCTTT. This encodes CASSQKPNTEAFF.

This clone appeared a single time. The rearrangement joins TRBV6-5 to TRBJ2-1, with D uncertain. The CDR3 is made up of 16 amino acids. The V gene's germline CDR1 is MNHEY and CDR2 SVGAGI. Trimming shortened V by 4 bases and J by 7 bases, and 20 bases separated the two germline ends. CDR3 DNA sequence: TGTGCCAGCAGTTCCGTAATAGGGCCCAAACCAAATGAGCAGTTCTTC. It yields the protein CASSSVIGPKPNEQFF.

The chain carries TRBV2 and TRBJ1-4; D unclear. CDR1 SNHLY and CDR2 FYNNEI come from the germline V gene. The CDR3 runs 15 residues. V gave up 5 bases and J gave up 3 bases, with 13 bases separating them. The CDR3 protein is CASSSFPGSNEKLFF. CDR3 DNA sequence: TGTGCCAGCAGTTCATTCCCGGGCTCTAATGAAAAACTGTTTTTT.

V gene TRBV30 combines with J gene TRBJ1-2; no clear D. Trimming cost V 8 bases and J 4 bases, with 8 bases left between them. The CDR3 runs 10 residues. CDR1 and CDR2 (germline): GTSNPN, SVGIG (reference sequence). CDR3 sequence (DNA): TGTGCCCGTTTCAGCTATGGCTACACCTTC. Its protein is CARFSYGYTF.

The DNA for the CDR3 is TGCGCCAGCAGCTTCCGGGACAACCCCTACGAGCAGTACTTC. This translates into CASSFRDNPYEQYF. The V and J genes are TRBV5-1 and TRBJ2-7; tentative D call: TRBD1 (6 bases). CDR3 length: 14 residues. V shed 2 bases and J shed 2 bases, with 11 bases lying between them. Germline V gene lookup returns CDR1 SGHRS and CDR2 YFSETQ.

The V call is TRBV20-1, the J call TRBJ2-3; D call uncertain. Germline values: CDR1 DFQATT, CDR2 SNEGSKA (reference sequence). The germline V and J ends were trimmed by 5 bases and 6 bases, with 9 bases remaining between them. The CDR3 runs 11 residues. The CDR3 here is CSAPAFDTQYF. CDR3 coding DNA: TGCAGTGCTCCCGCATTCGATACGCAGTATTTT.

This chain joins TRBV12-5 and TRBJ1-5; no clear D gene. Germline V CDR1 and CDR2: LGHNT, FRNRAP. CDR3 length equals 13 residues. Trimming took 0 bases from V and 5 from J, leaving 5 bases between them. CDR3 loop: CASGLVYHQPQHF. CDR3 sequence (DNA): TGTGCTAGTGGTTTGGTCTATCATCAGCCCCAGCATTTT. Full variable domain (remainder filled in from reference TRBV12-5 and TRBJ1-5): DARVTQTPRHKVTEMGQEVTMRCQPILGHNTVFWYRQTMMQGLELLAYFRNRAPLDDSGMPKDRFSAEMPDATLATLKIQPSEPRDSAVYFCASGLVYHQPQHFGDGTRLSIL.

This clone showed up just once. This chain connects TRBV7-6 to TRBJ2-1; the match to TRBD1 covers 7 bases. Germline values: CDR1 SGHVS, CDR2 FNYEAQ. J gave up 6 bases and V 5 bases, and 10 bases lay outside the gene matches. The CDR3 length is 15 residues. The chain's CDR3 is CASSVGTVPPNEQFF. CDR3 in DNA: TGTGCCAGCAGCGTCGGGACAGTCCCCCCCAATGAGCAGTTCTTC.

In its sample, this clone was seen a few times. The gene calls are TRBV5-4 and TRBJ1-1; the match to TRBD1 covers 7 bases. V was clipped by 5 bases and J by 5 bases; unmatched bases: 15. CDR1 and CDR2 from the germline V gene are SGHNT and YYREEE (reference sequence). CDR3 length: 16 amino acids. CDR3 DNA: TGTGCCAGCAGTCACCGACAGGGCGGTCTGGGGACTGAAGCTTTCTTT. This codes for CASSHRQGGLGTEAFF. The complete variable domain, with remaining parts taken from reference TRBV5-4 and TRBJ1-1, reads ETGVTQSPTHLIKTRGQQVTLRCSSQSGHNTVSWYQQALGQGPQFIFQYYREEENGRGNFPPRFSGLQFPNYSSELNVNALELDDSALYLCASSHRQGGLGTEAFFGQGTRLTVV.

The chain joins TRBV10-2 to TRBJ2-7, with unresolved D. CDR1 and CDR2 (germline): WSHSY, SAAADI. Between the trimmed V and J ends, which lost 3 bases and 3 bases, there was a span of 12 bases. The CDR3 contains 14 residues. The CDR3 bases are TGCGCCAGCAGTGAAACCACACGAGGCTACGAGCAGTACTTC. It specifies CASSETTRGYEQYF.

J is TRBJ1-2 and V is TRBV19, with 11 positions matching TRBD1. The length of the CDR3 is 12 residues. Germline V gene lookup returns CDR1 LNHDA and CDR2 SQIVND (reference sequence). V lost 6 bases to trimming and J lost 12 bases; unmatched junction nucleotides: 6. This CDR3 reads CASRDRGQSHTF. The DNA for the CDR3 is TGTGCCAGTAGGGACAGGGGGCAGTCACACACCTTC.

The chain has TRBV10-2 and TRBJ2-2; possibly TRBD1 for D (8 bases). Germline loops: CDR1 WSHSY, CDR2 SAAADI. The CDR3 covers 20 residues. Trimming shortened V by 3 bases and J by 0 bases, and 23 bases separated the two germline ends. CDR3 in DNA: TGCGCCAGCAGTGAAAGAGGGTCCAACAGGGGGGGAGCGAACACCGGGGAGCTGTTTTTT. Its translation: CASSERGSNRGGANTGELFF.

The chain is built from TRBV11-2 and TRBJ1-4; D is unclear. This CDR3 comprises 13 residues. V lost 3 bases and J 8 bases, leaving 10 bases between the germline ends. The V gene's germline CDR1 is SGHAT and CDR2 FQNNGV. The CDR3 loop reads CASSFRRNEKLFF. CDR3 bases: TGTGCCAGCAGCTTTCGCAGGAACGAAAAACTGTTTTTT.

V and J are TRBV11-3 and TRBJ1-1, with TRBD1 matching over 8 bases. Germline CDR1 and CDR2: SGHNT and YENEEA. The CDR3 consists of 16 residues. J was trimmed by 1 base and V by 4 bases; bases with no gene match: 8. CDR3 DNA: TGTGCCAGCAGCTCGAGAGCCGGACAGGGGAACACTGAAGCTTTCTTT. It is translated as CASSSRAGQGNTEAFF.

This clone showed up just a few times. The chain has TRBV5-6 and TRBJ1-2, with 11 bases fitting TRBD1. Germline CDR1 is SGHDT and CDR2 is YYEEEE. The CDR3 covers 14 residues. With 5 bases clipped from V and 6 bases from J, the junction kept 6 bases outside the gene matches. The DNA for the CDR3 is TGTGCCAGCAGTGCCGGACAGGGGGCGAATGGCTACACCTTC. Its protein product is CASSAGQGANGYTF.

This chain's CDR3 is CASRKDRDYSTDTQYF. The CDR3 bases are TGTGCCAGCAGAAAGGACAGGGACTATAGCACAGATACGCAGTATTTT. The chain recombines TRBV19 with TRBJ2-3; tentative D call: TRBD1 (8 bases). CDR1 and CDR2 (germline): LNHDA, SQIVND (reference sequence). This CDR3 is built from 16 residues. V shed 9 bases and J shed 0 bases, with 19 bases lying between them.